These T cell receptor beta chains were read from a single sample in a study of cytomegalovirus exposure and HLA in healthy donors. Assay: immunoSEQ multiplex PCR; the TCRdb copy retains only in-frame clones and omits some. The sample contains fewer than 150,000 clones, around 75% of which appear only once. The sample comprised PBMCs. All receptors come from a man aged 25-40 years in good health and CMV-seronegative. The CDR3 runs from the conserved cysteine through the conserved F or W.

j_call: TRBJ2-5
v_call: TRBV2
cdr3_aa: CASSDSAGGPGETQYF

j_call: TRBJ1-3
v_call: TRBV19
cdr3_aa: CASSRGEFGTIYF

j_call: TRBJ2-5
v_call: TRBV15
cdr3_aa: CATSRDRGTQETQYF

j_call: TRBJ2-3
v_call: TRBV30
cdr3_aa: CAWSAGTSGASTDTQYF

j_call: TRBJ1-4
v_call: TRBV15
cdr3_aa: CATSGPEEKLFF

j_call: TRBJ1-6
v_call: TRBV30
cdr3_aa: CAWSPSDSPLHF

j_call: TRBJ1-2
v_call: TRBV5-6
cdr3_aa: CASSFGQGDYGYTF

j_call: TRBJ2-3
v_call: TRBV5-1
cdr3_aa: CASSSGTASTDTQYF

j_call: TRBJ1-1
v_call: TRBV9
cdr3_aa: CASSEQAGGATEAFF

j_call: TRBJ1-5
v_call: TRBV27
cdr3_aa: CASSNTGNQPQHF

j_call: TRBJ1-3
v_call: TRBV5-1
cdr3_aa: CASSLTGDLRLNTIYF

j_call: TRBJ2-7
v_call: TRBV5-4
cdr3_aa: CASSRALPDQGYEQYF

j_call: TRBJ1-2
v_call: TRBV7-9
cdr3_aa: CASSLYVGGYGYTF

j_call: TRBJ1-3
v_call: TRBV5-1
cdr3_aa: CASSPEGDLGNTIYF

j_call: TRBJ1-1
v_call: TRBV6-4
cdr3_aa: CASRDSDRGAEAFF

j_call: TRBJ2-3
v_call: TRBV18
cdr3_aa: CASSPPHTDTQYF

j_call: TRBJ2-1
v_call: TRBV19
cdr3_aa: CASTPGRIGDEQFF

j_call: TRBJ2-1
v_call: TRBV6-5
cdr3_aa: CASSAGPINEQFF

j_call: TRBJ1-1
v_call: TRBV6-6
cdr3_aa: CASSSHDKMNTEAFF

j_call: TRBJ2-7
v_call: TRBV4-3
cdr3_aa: CASSEGTGGTYEQYF

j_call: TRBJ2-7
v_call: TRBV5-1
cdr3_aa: CASSFQLAGVNEQYF

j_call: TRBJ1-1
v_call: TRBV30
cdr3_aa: CAWSVQRGTEAFF

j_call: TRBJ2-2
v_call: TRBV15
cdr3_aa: CATSPTTGELFF

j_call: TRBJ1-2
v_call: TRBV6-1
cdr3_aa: CASSERSRSGYTF

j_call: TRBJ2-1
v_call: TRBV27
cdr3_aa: CASTAQGPPEQFF

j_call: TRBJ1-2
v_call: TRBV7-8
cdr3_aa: CASSLRWSGGYGYTF

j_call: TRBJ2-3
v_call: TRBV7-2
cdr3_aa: CASSLNAASDTQYF

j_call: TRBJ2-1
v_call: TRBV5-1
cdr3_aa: CASSLRASGLPNEQFF

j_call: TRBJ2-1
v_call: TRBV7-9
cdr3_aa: CASSLGFGADYNEQFF

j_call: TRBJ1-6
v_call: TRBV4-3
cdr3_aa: CASKAVSSYNSPLHF

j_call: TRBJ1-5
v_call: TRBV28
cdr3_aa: CASSARQAENQPQHF

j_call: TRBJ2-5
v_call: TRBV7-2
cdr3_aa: CASSPEPQETQYF

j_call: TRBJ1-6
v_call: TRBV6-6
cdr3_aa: CASSDRRGRNGSPLHF

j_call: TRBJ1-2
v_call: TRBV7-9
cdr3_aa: CASSPLGTAYGYTF

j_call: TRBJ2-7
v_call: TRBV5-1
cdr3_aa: CASSRDTPVEQYF

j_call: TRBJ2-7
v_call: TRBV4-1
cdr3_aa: CASSQGGTLVQYF

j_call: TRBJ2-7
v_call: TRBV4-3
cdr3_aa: CASSQRRRDERYEQYF

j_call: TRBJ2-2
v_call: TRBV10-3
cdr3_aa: CAIKSGQGDTGELFF

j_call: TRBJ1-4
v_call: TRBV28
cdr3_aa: CASSNPRQVANEKLFF

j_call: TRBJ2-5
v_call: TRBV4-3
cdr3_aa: CASSRREVETQYF

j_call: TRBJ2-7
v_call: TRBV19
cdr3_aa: CASSFRDRGNEQYF

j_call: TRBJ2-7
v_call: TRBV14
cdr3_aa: CASSQGGYEQYF

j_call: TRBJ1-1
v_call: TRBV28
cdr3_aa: CASLGGTEAFF

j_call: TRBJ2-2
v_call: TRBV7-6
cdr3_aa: CASSSNTGELFF

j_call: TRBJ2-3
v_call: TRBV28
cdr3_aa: CASSPSGADTQYF

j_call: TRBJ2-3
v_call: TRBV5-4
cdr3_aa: CASSPPTSGRALFTDTQYF

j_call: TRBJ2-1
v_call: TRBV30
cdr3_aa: CAWTLLAGGAEQFF

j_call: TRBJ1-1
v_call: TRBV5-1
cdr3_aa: CASSQQQNTEAFF

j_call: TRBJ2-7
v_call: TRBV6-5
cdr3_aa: CASSYSWDSGEQYF

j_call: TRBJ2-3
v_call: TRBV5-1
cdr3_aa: CASSFGTSTDTQYF

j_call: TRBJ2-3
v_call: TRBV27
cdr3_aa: CASGRRGVGDTQYF

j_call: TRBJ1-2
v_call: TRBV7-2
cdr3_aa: CASSPGQGFYGYTF

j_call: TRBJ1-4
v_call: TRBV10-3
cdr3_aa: CAIRNGTVLNEKLFF

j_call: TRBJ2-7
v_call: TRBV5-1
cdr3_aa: CASSLRENPYEQYF

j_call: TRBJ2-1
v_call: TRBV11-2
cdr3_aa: CASSLSVLAGVSGNEQFF

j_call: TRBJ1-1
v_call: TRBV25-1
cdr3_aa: CASSEGGTGTTEAFF

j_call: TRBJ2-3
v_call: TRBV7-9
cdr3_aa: CASSFRGTSGRSSTDTQYF

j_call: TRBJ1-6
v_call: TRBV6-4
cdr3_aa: CASSQGIYSPLHF

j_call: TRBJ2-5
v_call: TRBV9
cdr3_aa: CASSVLSQETQYF